One sample yielded the 6 T cell receptor beta chains listed below, sequenced in a study of Graves' ophthalmopathy and Graves' hyperthyroidism. Scientists amplified the TCR beta CDR3 regions from RNA transcripts. The first round was an RT-PCR with HTBI primers, and the second round was a multiplex PCR. TCRdb reprocessed the multiplex PCR reads with MiXCR, giving one entry per CDR3 protein. The sample shows about 150,000 distinct CDR3 sequences, approximately 38% of them seen only once. Sequencing used peripheral blood. These receptors were taken from a middle-aged woman with Graves' ophthalmopathy.

The CDR3: CASSNSGTGDSRDEAFF. The CDR3, as DNA: TGCGCCAGCAGCAACTCCGGGACAGGCGATTCGCGGGATGAAGCTTTCTTT. The chain uses TRBV5-1 and TRBJ1-1, with TRBD1 matching 8 bases. Germline assignment: CDR1 SGHRS and CDR2 YFSETQ. The CDR3 consists of 17 residues. The junction had 18 bases not matched to a gene; V was cut back by 4 bases and J by 7 bases.

This clonotype appeared many times. V and J are TRBV27 and TRBJ1-2; 8 nucleotides line up with TRBD1. There are 13 residues in the CDR3. CDR1 is MNHEY, CDR2 SMNVEV, per germline (reference sequence). The junction had 7 bases not matched to a gene; V was cut back by 8 bases and J by 5 bases. DNA for the CDR3: TGTGCCAGCGGCGAGCGACAGGGGTATGGCTACACCTTC. Translated, it gives CASGERQGYGYTF.

The chain joins TRBV6-5 to TRBJ1-1; possibly TRBD1 for D (6 bases). CDR1 and CDR2 from the germline V gene are MNHEY and SVGAGI. The CDR3 spans 14 residues. V lost 2 bases to trimming and J lost 6 bases, with 13 bases between them. CDR3 loop: CASSYGTGSAEAFF. Here the CDR3 DNA reads TGTGCCAGCAGTTACGGTACAGGGTCGGCTGAAGCTTTCTTT.

This clonotype was detected once. The genes are TRBV6-2 or TRBV6-3 and TRBJ2-5; perhaps TRBD2 as D (6 bases). V was trimmed by 4 bases and J by 1 base, leaving 10 bases between them. Germline loops: CDR1 MNHEY, CDR2 SVGEGT. The CDR3 has 14 residues. For the CDR3, the DNA is TGTGCCAGCAGTTCGTACGGGAGCCAAGAGACCCAGTACTTC. It specifies CASSSYGSQETQYF.

Many counts were recorded for this clonotype. The V call is TRBV6-2 or TRBV6-3, the J call TRBJ2-7, with 10 bases that match TRBD2. Per the germline V gene, CDR1 is MNHEY and CDR2 is SVGEGT. The junction had 5 bases not matched to a gene; V was cut back by 8 bases and J by 1 base. This CDR3 spans 14 amino acids. This chain's CDR3 is CASRDSGGSYEQYF. CDR3 bases: TGTGCCAGCCGAGATAGCGGGGGGTCCTACGAGCAGTACTTC.

This clonotype was found many times. This sequence joins TRBV3-1 and TRBJ2-7; D is unclear. This CDR3 is 14 amino acids long. Between the trimmed V and J ends, which lost 4 bases and 3 bases, there was a span of 13 bases. In germline, CDR1 is LGHDT, CDR2 YNNKEL (reference sequence). CDR3: CASSRVGSGYEQYF. As DNA, the CDR3 is TGTGCCAGCAGCCGGGTAGGGTCGGGCTACGAGCAGTACTTC.